This TCR beta chain was observed in a study of fetal regulatory T cell absence and autoimmunity (dated 2017 in TCRdb). Background on the whole study: Autoimmunity of the exocrine pancreas was seen in the IPEX patients even though clinical diabetes was absent. Overall results and qualifications from the work: The oligoclonal enrichment was interpreted as supporting antigen-driven autoimmunity in the pancreas before birth in IPEX syndrome. TRB gene family usage was broadly similar between cord blood and pancreas, resembling published neonatal and adult repertoires. Significant oligoclonal enrichment of the TCR compartment was observed in pancreas versus cord blood, with some top clones enriched more than 90-fold.

Repertoire sequencing was done on genomic DNA taken from frozen pancreas tissue. Genomic DNA, roughly 1.7-3.4 ug, was extracted from umbilical cord blood or frozen pancreas using the DNeasy Blood and Tissue Kit. Only one count was recorded for this clone. Its antigen is currently not known. Base qualities are not provided; no much larger clone lies one nucleotide away. TCRbeta CDR3 regions were amplified and barcoded by two-step multiplex PCR on the immunoSEQ human TCRbeta survey platform. Illumina instruments were used to sequence the libraries, and IgH from the same samples was sequenced in parallel. Concerning the study's data processing: Raw reads were filtered against IMGT V, D, J definitions and binned by a nearest-neighbor algorithm to remove PCR and sequencing errors. Clones were defined as identical nucleotide sequences, and differential abundance between tissues was assessed by per-clone Fisher exact tests with a pFDR threshold of p<0.01. Clones with frequencies too low for statistical inference were excluded by a minimum inclusion filter of 10 in either sample. Pairwise clonal comparisons used the immunoSEQ Analyzer, and gene family usage was assessed with IMGT tools. What TCRdb holds here is the immuneACCESS table cut down to in-frame rearrangements. Part of the clones is not present; checked against another copy, under half of the missing clones reflect an unresolved V gene, and the others are unexplained. V, J and clone size are those of that table, while D and trimming were read from the DNA. The sample yields 95,000 or so clones; approximately 79% were counted once. The top ten clonotypes cover 2% of the sample.

Looking up the germline V gene (reference sequence) yields CDR1 SEHNR and CDR2 FQNEAQ. V gives up 4 bases and J gives up 3 bases, and the segment between their germline ends measures 22 bases. Reading from cysteine to phenylalanine, the CDR3 counts 17 amino acids. The kept DNA is CDR3 alone, 51 bases in frame from the first base. The sequenced sample was pancreas tissue. The chain joins TRBV7-9 to TRBJ2-7, with the D gene uncertain. This receptor was identified in a male donor with IPEX syndrome. The DNA sequence is TGTGCCAGCAGCTCCTCCTCCCCCAGGCACTCCTACTACGAGCAGTACTTC. This sequence encodes CASSSSSPRHSYYEQYF.